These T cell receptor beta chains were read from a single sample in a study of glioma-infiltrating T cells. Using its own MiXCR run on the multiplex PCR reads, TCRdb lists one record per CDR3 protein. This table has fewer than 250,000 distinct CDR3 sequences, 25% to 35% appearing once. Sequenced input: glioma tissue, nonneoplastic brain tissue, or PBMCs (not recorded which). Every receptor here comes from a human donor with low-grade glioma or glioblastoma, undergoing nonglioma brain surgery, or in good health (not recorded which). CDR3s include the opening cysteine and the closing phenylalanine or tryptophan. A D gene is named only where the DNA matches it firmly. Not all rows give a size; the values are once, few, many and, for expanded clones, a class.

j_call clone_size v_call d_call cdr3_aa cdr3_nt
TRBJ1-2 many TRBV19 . CASSQPPGVYGYTF TGTGCCAGTAGCCAGCCACCAGGGGTCTATGGCTACACCTTC
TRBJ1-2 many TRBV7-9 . CASSLKPVSYGYTF TGTGCCAGCAGCTTAAAGCCCGTAAGCTATGGCTACACCTTC
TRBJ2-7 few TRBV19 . CASSSRGAGEQYF TGTGCCAGTAGCTCAAGGGGCGCCGGGGAGCAGTACTTC
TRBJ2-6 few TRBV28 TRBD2 CASSFSGNSGANVLTF TGTGCCAGCAGTTTTAGCGGGAATTCTGGGGCCAACGTCCTGACTTTC
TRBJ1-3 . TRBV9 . CASSGQGSRGNTIYF TGTGCCAGCAGCGGTCAGGGTTCACGTGGAAACACCATATATTTT
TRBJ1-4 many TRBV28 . CASSSTITGTLPPELFF TGTGCCAGCAGCTCAACTATAACCGGGACGCTCCCTCCGGAACTGTTTTTT
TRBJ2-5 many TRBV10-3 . CAISESATRKTTSRPETQYF TGTGCCATCAGTGAGTCTGCGACCAGGAAAACGACTAGTCGGCCAGAGACCCAGTACTTC
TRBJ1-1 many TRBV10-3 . CAISQDQNTEAFF TGTGCCATCAGTCAAGATCAGAACACTGAAGCTTTCTTT
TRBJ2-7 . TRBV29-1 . CSVATAFLGERYF TGCAGCGTTGCAACAGCGTTCCTTGGGGAGCGGTACTTC
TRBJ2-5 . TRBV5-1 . CASSLGQGRDTQYF TGCGCCAGCAGCTTGGGTCAGGGCAGAGACACCCAGTACTTC
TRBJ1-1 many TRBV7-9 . CASSSRSGSMNTEAFF TGTGCCAGCAGCTCACGATCGGGATCCATGAACACTGAAGCTTTCTTT
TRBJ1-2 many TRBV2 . CASCEERCGYTF TGTGCCAGCTGTGAGGAACGGTGTGGCTACACCTTC
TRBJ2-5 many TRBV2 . CASSEAPNQETQYF TGTGCCAGCAGTGAAGCGCCCAACCAAGAGACCCAGTACTTC
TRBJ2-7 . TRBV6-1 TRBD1 CGSSLRDRDEQYF TGTGGCAGCAGCCTTCGAGACAGGGACGAGCAGTACTTC
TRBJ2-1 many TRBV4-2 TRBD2 CASSHPSGRGDEQFF TGTGCCAGCAGCCATCCTAGCGGGAGGGGCGATGAGCAGTTCTTC
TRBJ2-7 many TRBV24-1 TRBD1 CATSPSTGTGSYEQYF TGTGCCACCAGCCCCTCGACCGGGACAGGGAGCTACGAGCAGTACTTC
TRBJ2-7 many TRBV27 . CASSLTSKYEQYF TGTGCCAGCAGTTTGACTAGTAAATACGAGCAGTACTTC
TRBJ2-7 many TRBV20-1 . CSAPTETGGLEQYF TGCAGTGCCCCAACCGAGACTGGGGGCCTCGAGCAGTACTTC
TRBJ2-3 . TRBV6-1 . CASSQGDPGGTKYF TGTGCCAGCAGCCAAGGGGACCCCGGCGGTACGAAGTATTTT
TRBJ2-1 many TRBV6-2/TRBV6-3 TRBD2 CASSYVAGAVEQFF TGTGCCAGCAGTTACGTGGCGGGAGCCGTTGAGCAGTTCTTC
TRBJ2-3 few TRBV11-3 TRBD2 CASSPRTSGVLNTQYF TGTGCCAGCAGCCCCCGGACTAGCGGGGTTCTGAATACGCAGTATTTT
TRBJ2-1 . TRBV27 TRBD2 CASSRGLAGGRVSYNEQFF TGTGCCAGCAGTCGCGGACTAGCGGGAGGCCGCGTCTCCTACAATGAGCAGTTCTTC
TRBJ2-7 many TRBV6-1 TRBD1 CASRWGGDRGDEQYF TGTGCCAGCAGATGGGGAGGGGACAGGGGGGACGAGCAGTACTTC
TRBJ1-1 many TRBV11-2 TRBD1 CASSSRGTVGTEAFF TGTGCCAGCAGCTCACGTGGGACAGTAGGCACTGAAGCTTTCTTT
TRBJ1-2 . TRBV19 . CASRITGLEGYTF TGTGCCAGTAGAATAACAGGGTTGGAGGGCTACACCTTC
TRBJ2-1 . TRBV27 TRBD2 CASSLADYSIYEQFF TGTGCCAGCAGTCTAGCGGACTATAGCATCTATGAGCAGTTCTTC
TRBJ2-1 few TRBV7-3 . CASSLSGNHNEQFF TGTGCCAGCAGCTTATCCGGGAACCACAATGAGCAGTTCTTC
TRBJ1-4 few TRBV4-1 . CASSQTDTTNEKLFF TGCGCCAGCAGCCAAACAGACACAACTAATGAAAAACTGTTTTTT
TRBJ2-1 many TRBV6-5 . CASSYRGSRYNEQFF TGTGCCAGCAGTTACAGGGGATCCCGTTACAATGAGCAGTTCTTC
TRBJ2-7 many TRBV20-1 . CSARRHSLGEQYF TGCAGTGCTAGGCGACATAGTCTCGGCGAGCAGTACTTC
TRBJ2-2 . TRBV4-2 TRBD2 CASSQPGLAGGPGTGELFF TGTGCCAGCAGCCAACCGGGACTAGCGGGAGGGCCGGGCACCGGGGAGCTGTTTTTT
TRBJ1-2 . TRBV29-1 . CSVSGIEGNFGGYTF TGCAGCGTCTCGGGTATTGAAGGGAATTTTGGTGGCTACACCTTC
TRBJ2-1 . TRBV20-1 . CSARDPRERKDEQFF TGCAGTGCTAGAGATCCCCGGGAGCGCAAGGATGAGCAGTTCTTC
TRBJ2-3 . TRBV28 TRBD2 CASSFGLAGGPKLGNEYF TGTGCCAGCAGTTTCGGACTAGCGGGAGGGCCAAAATTAGGAAATGAGTATTTT
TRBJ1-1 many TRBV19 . CASSMGRGGLNTEAFF TGTGCCAGTAGTATGGGGAGGGGAGGCTTGAACACTGAAGCTTTCTTT
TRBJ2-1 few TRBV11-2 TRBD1 CASSTGTGTYNEQFF TGTGCCAGCAGCACCGGGACAGGGACCTACAATGAGCAGTTCTTC
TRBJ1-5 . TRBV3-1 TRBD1 CASGQGENQPQHF TGTGCCAGCGGGCAGGGGGAAAATCAGCCCCAGCATTTT
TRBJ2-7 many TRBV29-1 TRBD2 CSVSSGVYEQYF TGCAGCGTTTCTAGCGGGGTCTACGAGCAGTACTTC
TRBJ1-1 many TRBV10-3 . CAISEFQGTEAFF TGTGCCATCAGTGAGTTTCAGGGGACTGAAGCTTTCTTT
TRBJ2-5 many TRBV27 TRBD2 CASSSTPRTSGSSRETQYF TGTGCCAGCAGTTCAACGCCGAGGACTAGCGGGTCCTCGCGAGAGACCCAGTACTTC
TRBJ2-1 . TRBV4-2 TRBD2 CASSQGEGYGQNEQFF TGTGCCAGCAGCCAAGGGGAGGGGTACGGTCAAAATGAGCAGTTCTTC
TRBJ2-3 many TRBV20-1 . CSASPDRDFTDTQYF TGCAGTGCCTCCCCGGACAGAGACTTCACAGATACGCAGTATTTT
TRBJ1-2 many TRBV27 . CASSLDGYTF TGTGCCAGCAGTTTAGATGGCTACACCTTC
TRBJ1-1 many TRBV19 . CASRTRVNTEAFF TGTGCCAGTAGGACGAGAGTAAACACTGAAGCTTTCTTT
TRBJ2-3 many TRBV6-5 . CASSYSGGHTDTQYF TGTGCCAGCAGTTACTCCGGGGGACACACAGATACGCAGTATTTT
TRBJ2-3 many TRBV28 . CASSRTRLLFTDTQYF TGTGCCAGCAGTCGGACCCGCTTATTATTCACAGATACGCAGTATTTT
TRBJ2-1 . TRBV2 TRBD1 CASGGQGNNEQFF TGTGCCAGCGGAGGACAGGGTAACAATGAGCAGTTCTTC
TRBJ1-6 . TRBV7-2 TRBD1 CASSLGGTGGSSPLHF TGTGCCAGCAGCTTAGGAGGAACAGGGGGTAGTTCACCCCTCCACTTT
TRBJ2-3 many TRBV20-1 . CSARDPGADTQYF TGCAGTGCTAGAGATCCGGGAGCAGATACGCAGTATTTT
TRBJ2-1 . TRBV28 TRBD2 CASCRTSGRLINNEQFF TGTGCCAGCTGCAGGACTAGCGGGAGGTTGATAAACAATGAGCAGTTCTTC